These 27 T cell receptor beta chains came from one sample sequenced in a study of technical replicates of blood from several donors. Profiled with immunoSEQ multiplex PCR; TCRdb holds only in-frame clones, not every one. The sample has 85,000 to 100,000 clones, approximately 96% seen once. The sample consisted of T cells isolated from PBMCs. These receptors all come from a human donor in good health.

The rearrangement links TRBV6-4 to TRBJ1-2; D perhaps matches TRBD1 (5 bases). The CDR3 totals 12 residues. Germline values: CDR1 MRHNA, CDR2 SNTAGT. V shed 6 bases and J shed 2 bases, with 7 bases lying between them. The CDR3 nucleotides are TGTGCCAGCAGGACAGCGAACTATGGCTACACCTTC. Amino acids: CASRTANYGYTF.

The chain is built from TRBV6-4 and TRBJ1-1; 7 nucleotides align to TRBD1. The V gene end was trimmed by 6 bases and the J gene end by 4 bases; junction bases not matched to a gene: 11. The CDR3 has 15 amino acids. Germline V CDR1 and CDR2: MRHNA, SNTAGT. The CDR3 coding sequence is TGTGCCAGCAGAGTTACGACAGGGATGTCCACTGAAGCTTTCTTT. Its translation: CASRVTTGMSTEAFF.

V usage is TRBV6-5 and J usage is TRBJ1-5, with 9 bases aligning to TRBD1. This CDR3 contains 15 residues. Trimming cost V 0 bases and J 6 bases; bases outside gene matches: 3. The V gene's germline CDR1 is MNHEY and CDR2 SVGAGI. This CDR3 is CASSYSGQGGQPQHF. Here the CDR3 DNA reads TGTGCCAGCAGTTACTCGGGACAGGGAGGTCAGCCCCAGCATTTT.

V usage is TRBV4-1 and J usage is TRBJ2-5, with TRBD2 identical over 9 bases. This CDR3 contains 15 residues. Germline V gives CDR1 MGHRA, CDR2 YSYEKL. V trimming: 0 bases; J trimming: 4 bases; junction bases outside the gene matches: 3. CDR3 DNA: TGCGCCAGCAGCCAAGATACGCGGGGGGGAGAGACCCAGTACTTC. This translates into CASSQDTRGGETQYF.

This chain uses TRBV11-3 with TRBJ1-4; 7 nucleotides align to TRBD1. The V and J ends lost 7 bases and 6 bases, in that order; junction bases with no gene match: 8. The germline V gene encodes CDR1 SGHNT and CDR2 YENEEA. CDR3 length: 14 residues. CDR3 sequence (DNA): TGTGCCAGCAACGACAGGGCCACGGATGAAAAACTGTTTTTT. Protein product: CASNDRATDEKLFF.

V and J are TRBV28 and TRBJ2-3; possible D gene TRBD2, 6 bases. CDR1 MDHEN and CDR2 SYDVKM come from the germline V gene. Deletions cut 10 bases from V and 4 bases from J, with 18 bases between. This CDR3 is built from 14 residues. The DNA of the CDR3 is TGTGCCACCCGGGGACTGGAGCTCGCAGATACGCAGTATTTT. Translating gives CATRGLELADTQYF.

The chain couples TRBV19 to TRBJ1-5, with D maybe TRBD1 (5 bases). Trimming pared 6 bases from V and 1 base from J, leaving 13 bases between. From germline, CDR1 is LNHDA and CDR2 SQIVND (reference sequence). The CDR3 extends over 15 amino acids. The CDR3 sequence: CASRPPGLSNQPQHF. The DNA of the CDR3 is TGTGCCAGTAGACCCCCGGGACTGAGCAATCAGCCCCAGCATTTT.

CDR3 residues: CASSPRRTEAFF. In nucleotides, the CDR3 is TGTGCCAGCTCACCGCGTAGAACTGAAGCTTTCTTT. The chain joins TRBV18 to TRBJ1-1; D remains ambiguous. The CDR3 contains 12 residues. In germline, CDR1 is KGHSH, CDR2 LQKENI. Trimming stripped 3 bases from V and 5 bases from J, with 7 bases between.

The genes are TRBV10-3 and TRBJ1-3; D unresolved. Germline V gene data show CDR1 as ENHRY and CDR2 as SYGVKD. V lost 6 bases and J 1 base, leaving 13 bases between the germline ends. CDR3 size: 15 residues. The CDR3 spells CAIREASGSGNTIYF. Written as DNA, the CDR3 is TGTGCCATCAGAGAGGCTTCGGGGTCTGGAAACACCATATATTTT.

This clone was seen only once. The V and J genes are TRBV5-5 and TRBJ2-7, with D possibly matching TRBD1 (6 bases). This CDR3 comprises 15 residues. V was cut by 0 bases and J by 7 bases, with 17 bases left in between. Germline values: CDR1 SGHKS, CDR2 YYEKEE (reference sequence). CDR3 loop: CASSLVEQGRWEQYF. CDR3 DNA: TGTGCCAGCAGCTTGGTGGAGCAGGGGCGCTGGGAGCAGTACTTC.

Concerning this clone itself: One junction end disagrees with the germline gene, perhaps due to a read error. The chain couples TRBV20-1 to TRBJ1-2; the D is unclear. Germline V gene data show CDR1 as DFQATT and CDR2 as SNEGSKA (reference sequence). This CDR3 spans 11 amino acids. CDR3 in amino acids: CSPGSFYGYTF. The CDR3 DNA reads as TGTTCCCCCGGGAGCTTTTATGGCTACACCTTC.

The rearrangement joins TRBV10-2 to TRBJ1-1; D is uncertain. This CDR3 has 14 residues. Germline-derived CDR1 and CDR2 are WSHSY and SAAADI. V shed 2 bases and J shed 0 bases, with 7 bases lying between them. The CDR3 is CASSEHSLNTEAFF. CDR3 nucleotides: TGCGCCAGCAGTGAGCACAGCTTGAACACTGAAGCTTTCTTT.

The J gene is TRBJ2-5, the V gene TRBV19; the match to TRBD2 covers 7 bases. The CDR3 runs 13 residues. The V gene end was trimmed by 3 bases and the J gene end by 5 bases; junction bases not matched to a gene: 3. From germline, CDR1 is LNHDA and CDR2 SQIVND (reference sequence). This chain's CDR3 is CASSIMGGETQYF. Here the CDR3 DNA reads TGTGCCAGTAGTATCATGGGGGGGGAGACCCAGTACTTC.

The V call is TRBV7-3, the J call TRBJ1-2, with D possibly being TRBD1 (5 bases). Trimming cost V 5 bases and J 7 bases, with 23 bases left between them. Germline V CDR1 and CDR2: SGHTA, FQGTGA. The CDR3 covers 16 residues. CDR3 DNA: TGTGCCAGCAGCCCCCGGGAGGGGACTAAGGTTGTTGGCTACACCTTC. It specifies CASSPREGTKVVGYTF. Using reference TRBV7-3 and TRBJ1-2 for the parts outside the CDR3, the full variable domain is GAGVSQTPSNKVTEKGKYVELRCDPISGHTALYWYRQSLGQGPEFLIYFQGTGAADDSGLPNDRFFAVRPEGSVSTLKIQRTERGDSAVYLCASSPREGTKVVGYTFGSGTRLTVV.

The gene calls are TRBV11-3 and TRBJ2-5; 10 nucleotides match TRBD2. CDR3 length equals 14 residues. Germline CDR1 and CDR2: SGHNT and YENEEA. With V trimmed by 4 bases and J by 3 bases, 2 bases remained unmatched. CDR3 in amino acids: CASSSGTSEETQYF. CDR3 sequence (DNA): TGTGCCAGCAGCTCCGGGACTAGCGAAGAGACCCAGTACTTC.

J is TRBJ1-3 and V is TRBV5-1; no definite D call. Germline lookup yields CDR1 SGHRS and CDR2 YFSETQ. This CDR3 contains 14 residues. V was clipped by 4 bases and J by 4 bases, with 12 bases between them. The CDR3 region is CASSPGSDGNTIYF. CDR3 sequence (DNA): TGCGCCAGCAGCCCGGGATCCGACGGAAACACCATATATTTT.

The V and J genes are TRBV5-1 and TRBJ2-7, with 10 positions matching TRBD2. This CDR3 is 16 amino acids long. V shed 4 bases, J shed 6 bases, and the junction held 13 bases outside the gene matches. Germline V lookup: CDR1 SGHRS, CDR2 YFSETQ. CDR3 nucleotide sequence: TGCGCCAGCAGCCCCCTCCCTAGCGGGGGCTCTCGCGAGCAGTACTTC. It encodes CASSPLPSGGSREQYF.

This chain links TRBV2 with TRBJ2-3; a possible D gene is TRBD1 (6 bases). Germline V gene sequence: CDR1 SNHLY, CDR2 FYNNEI. The CDR3 loop spans 13 amino acids. Deletions cut 6 bases from V and 8 bases from J, with 15 bases between. CDR3 sequence: CASSTTGYGTQYF. Here the CDR3 DNA reads TGTGCCAGCAGCACTACAGGGTACGGTACGCAGTATTTT.

V usage is TRBV6-1 and J usage is TRBJ2-7; perhaps TRBD1 as D (5 bases). Germline CDR1 reads MNHNS; CDR2 reads SASEGT. CDR3 size: 14 residues. V lost 8 bases, J lost 5 bases, and 19 bases lay in between. The CDR3 region is CASAQGNTVDEQYF. CDR3 nucleotides: TGTGCCAGCGCGCAGGGAAACACCGTTGACGAGCAGTACTTC.

The chain employs TRBV27 and TRBJ2-7; 8 bases are a match to TRBD1. This CDR3 has 14 residues. In germline, CDR1 is MNHEY, CDR2 SMNVEV (reference sequence). The junction had 5 bases not matched to a gene; V was cut back by 1 base and J by 6 bases. The CDR3 bases are TGTGCCAGCAGTTTATATAGGACAGGGAGCGAGCAGTACTTC. Residues: CASSLYRTGSEQYF.

The V call is TRBV5-4, the J call TRBJ2-1; D call uncertain. Germline V gene lookup returns CDR1 SGHNT and CDR2 YYREEE (reference sequence). Trimming took 0 bases from V and 7 from J, leaving 11 bases between them. CDR3 length: 14 residues. The CDR3 DNA reads TGTGCCAGCAGCTTGGTTGTGAAGCCAAATGAGCAGTTCTTC. This sequence encodes CASSLVVKPNEQFF.

The CDR3 protein is CATSRAPRQGSSGNTIYF. CDR3 coding DNA: TGTGCCACCAGCAGGGCGCCAAGACAGGGGTCCTCTGGAAACACCATATATTTT. J is TRBJ1-3 and V is TRBV15; 8 nucleotides match TRBD1. V lost 3 bases to trimming and J lost 0 bases; unmatched junction nucleotides: 10. The germline V gene encodes CDR1 LNHNV and CDR2 YYDKDF (reference sequence). The CDR3 totals 18 residues.

The V call is TRBV6-5, the J call TRBJ1-1, with D perhaps TRBD1 (5 bases). Per the germline V gene, CDR1 is MNHEY and CDR2 is SVGAGI. V lost 5 bases and J lost 1, with 11 bases in between. The CDR3 sequence is 14 residues long. The CDR3 loop reads CASSDPTGNTEAFF. For the CDR3, the DNA is TGTGCCAGCAGTGACCCAACAGGGAACACTGAAGCTTTCTTT.

This chain joins TRBV7-2 and TRBJ2-5; D gene uncertain. The V and J ends lost 5 bases and 9 bases respectively, with 22 bases between them. Per germline, CDR1 SGHTA and CDR2 FQGNSA. CDR3 length equals 15 residues. CDR3 residues: CASSPFSRSKFPQYF. For the CDR3, the DNA is TGTGCCAGCAGCCCCTTCTCGAGGTCCAAATTCCCCCAGTACTTC.

This CDR3 is CASSGGGVTGYTEAFF. In DNA form, the CDR3 reads TGTGCCAGCAGTGGGGGTGGGGTGACAGGGTACACTGAAGCTTTCTTT. The chain couples TRBV6-1 to TRBJ1-1; 7 bases line up with TRBD1. Germline CDR1 and CDR2: MNHNS and SASEGT. The CDR3 totals 16 residues. The V segment lost 4 bases and the J segment 3 bases; nucleotides outside the gene matches: 11.

This chain joins TRBV19 and TRBJ2-3, with 7 bases that match TRBD2. With V trimmed by 4 bases and J by 0 bases, 4 bases remained unmatched. The germline gives CDR1 LNHDA, CDR2 SQIVND (reference sequence). The CDR3 totals 15 residues. The CDR3 loop reads CASSTSGSSTDTQYF. The CDR3 nucleotides read TGTGCCAGTAGTACTAGCGGATCTAGCACAGATACGCAGTATTTT. Looking up the rest from reference TRBV19 and TRBJ2-3 gives the full variable domain: DGGITQSPKYLFRKEGQNVTLSCEQNLNHDAMYWYRQDPGQGLRLIYYSQIVNDFQKGDIAEGYSVSREKKESFPLTVTSAQKNPTAFYLCASSTSGSSTDTQYFGPGTRLTVL.

The J gene is TRBJ1-1, the V gene TRBV2; D unresolved. This CDR3 has 13 amino acids. Germline-derived CDR1 and CDR2 are SNHLY and FYNNEI. Trimming shortened V by 4 bases and J by 1 base, and 7 bases separated the two germline ends. The CDR3 reads CASSVEGNTEAFF. The CDR3 DNA sequence: TGTGCCAGCAGTGTCGAGGGGAACACTGAAGCTTTCTTT.